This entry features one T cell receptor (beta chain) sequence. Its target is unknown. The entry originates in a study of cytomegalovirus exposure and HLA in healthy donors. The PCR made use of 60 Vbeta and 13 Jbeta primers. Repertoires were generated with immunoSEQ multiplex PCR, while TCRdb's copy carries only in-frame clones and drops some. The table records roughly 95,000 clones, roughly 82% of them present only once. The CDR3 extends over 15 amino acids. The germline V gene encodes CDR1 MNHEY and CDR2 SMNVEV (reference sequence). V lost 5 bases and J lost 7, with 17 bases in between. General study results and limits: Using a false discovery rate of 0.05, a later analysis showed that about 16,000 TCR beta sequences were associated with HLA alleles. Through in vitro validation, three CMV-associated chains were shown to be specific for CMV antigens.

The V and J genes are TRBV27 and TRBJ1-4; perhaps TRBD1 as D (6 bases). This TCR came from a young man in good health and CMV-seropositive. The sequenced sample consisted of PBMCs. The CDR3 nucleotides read TGTGCCAGCAGTGTCAGGGGAGTCGTGAGTGAAAAACTGTTTTTT. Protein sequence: CASSVRGVVSEKLFF.